The clone carrying this TCR beta chain has a handful of counts. The antigen remains undetermined. This sample is drawn from a study of blood T cells in healthy people across ages. General study findings and limits: Strongly correlated with naive T cell percentage was TCR beta diversity.

Through a sample-barcoded 5' primer and a J-beta primer mix, a second PCR was run for roughly 6 to 12 cycles. A single record per CDR3 protein comes from TCRdb applying MiXCR to the 5' RACE reads. Counted here are about 1.1 million distinct CDR3 sequences, around two fifths occurring once; the ten biggest clones make up roughly 14%. Donors each provided ten milliliters of peripheral blood. With each sample, at least 5 micrograms of total RNA were extracted. Trimming removed 0 bases from V and 5 bases from J, with 8 bases in between. Germline CDR1 GTSNPN, CDR2 SVGIG (reference sequence). This CDR3 comprises 13 residues.

Sequenced input: blood. The TCR originated in a man between 18 and 29 years old in good health. This sequence joins TRBV30 and TRBJ2-1; no clear D gene. The CDR3: CAWSVLLNNEQFF. The CDR3 nucleotides are TGTGCCTGGAGTGTACTCCTGAACAATGAGCAGTTCTTC.